These 23 T cell receptor beta chains share one sample of origin, sequenced in a study of cytomegalovirus exposure and HLA in healthy donors. PCR used 60 Vbeta primers and 13 Jbeta primers. The repertoire was sequenced with immunoSEQ multiplex PCR; TCRdb's copy has only in-frame clones and lacks some. The repertoire holds about 96,000 clones, 60% to 80% seen once, with roughly 7.3% in the top ten. Sequenced sample: PBMCs. These receptor sequences come from a man aged 45-65 years in good health and CMV-seropositive.

This chain uses TRBV7-8 with TRBJ1-1, with 11 nucleotides matching TRBD1. CDR3 length equals 20 residues. Germline CDR1 is SGHVS and CDR2 is FQNEAQ. The V gene end was trimmed by 1 base and the J gene end by 4 bases; junction bases not matched to a gene: 17. The CDR3 sequence is CASSLGRWTGGPEKSTEAFF. The CDR3 region has the DNA TGTGCCAGCAGCTTAGGAAGATGGACAGGGGGCCCTGAGAAAAGCACTGAAGCTTTCTTT.

The rearrangement links TRBV4-2 to TRBJ2-3, with TRBD2 matching 11 bases. Germline CDR1 LGHNA, CDR2 YNFKEQ. The CDR3 runs 19 residues. With 3 bases clipped from V and 2 bases from J, the junction kept 13 bases outside the gene matches. CDR3 DNA sequence: TGTGCCAGCAGCCAGGGCCTAGCGGGGGGCCTCTTCGTCACAGATACGCAGTATTTT. Translated: CASSQGLAGGLFVTDTQYF.

The chain is built from TRBV9 and TRBJ2-7, with 7 positions matching TRBD2. The CDR3 covers 13 residues. J lost 3 bases, V lost 6 bases, and 6 bases had no gene match. Germline values: CDR1 SGDLS, CDR2 YYNGEE. This chain's CDR3 is CASNGGGGYEQYF. The CDR3 region has the DNA TGTGCCAGCAATGGGGGGGGAGGCTACGAGCAGTACTTC.

In nucleotides, the CDR3 is TGTGCCAGCAGCTACGGGGGGGCACCCACAGATACGCAGTATTTT. It translates to CASSYGGAPTDTQYF. The chain joins TRBV9 to TRBJ2-3; 8 bases align to TRBD2. Germline CDR1 is SGDLS and CDR2 is YYNGEE. The V gene end was trimmed by 4 bases and the J gene end by 2 bases; junction bases not matched to a gene: 6. The CDR3 has 15 residues. Supplemented by reference TRBV9 and TRBJ2-3, the full variable domain reads DSGVTQTPKHLITATGQRVTLRCSPRSGDLSVYWYQQSLDQGLQFLIQYYNGEERAKGNILERFSAQQFPDLHSELNLSSLELGDSALYFCASSYGGAPTDTQYFGPGTRLTVL.

The chain uses TRBV6-6 and TRBJ2-5; 11 nucleotides line up with TRBD2. CDR1 is MNHNY, CDR2 SVGAGI, per germline (reference sequence). This CDR3 contains 16 residues. Germline trimming cut 2 bases from V and 2 bases from J; bases unmatched to any gene: 4. The CDR3 region has the DNA TGTGCCAGCAGTTACGCACTAGCGGGAGCACAAGAGACCCAGTACTTC. Encoded protein: CASSYALAGAQETQYF.

The V gene is TRBV9, the J gene TRBJ2-5; D might be TRBD2 (5 bases). The germline CDR1 and CDR2 sequences are SGDLS and YYNGEE. With 4 bases removed from V and 5 bases from J, the gap between germline ends came to 21 bases. CDR3 length: 16 amino acids. DNA for the CDR3: TGTGCCAGCAGCCCCAATCAAGGCGGGTTAGGCGAGACCCAGTACTTC. Translated, it gives CASSPNQGGLGETQYF.

This rearrangement joins TRBV19 to TRBJ1-2; TRBD1 matches at 10 bases. V dropped 6 bases and J dropped 3; count of bases not matched to a gene: 4. The CDR3 is made up of 14 amino acids. Germline CDR1 is LNHDA and CDR2 is SQIVND (reference sequence). Here the CDR3 DNA reads TGTGCCAGTAGCCCGACAGGGGGCCACTATGGCTACACCTTC. Protein product: CASSPTGGHYGYTF. Together with reference TRBV19 and TRBJ1-2, the CDR3 gives the full variable domain: DGGITQSPKYLFRKEGQNVTLSCEQNLNHDAMYWYRQDPGQGLRLIYYSQIVNDFQKGDIAEGYSVSREKKESFPLTVTSAQKNPTAFYLCASSPTGGHYGYTFGSGTRLTVV.

This chain connects TRBV28 to TRBJ2-3; TRBD2 aligns across 7 bases. The CDR3 has 15 residues. V lost 5 bases, J lost 6 bases, and 11 bases stayed unmatched. Germline V gives CDR1 MDHEN, CDR2 SYDVKM. CDR3 sequence: CASSTRRSGEDTQYF. The DNA of the CDR3 is TGTGCCAGCAGTACCCGGAGGAGCGGGGAGGATACGCAGTATTTT.

This chain's CDR3 is CSVVGDREGTDTQYF. The CDR3 region has the DNA TGCAGCGTTGTGGGGGACAGGGAGGGGACAGATACGCAGTATTTT. The rearrangement uses TRBV29-1 and TRBJ2-3; 9 nucleotides match TRBD1. The V gene end was trimmed by 4 bases and the J gene end by 3 bases; junction bases not matched to a gene: 8. This CDR3 has 15 residues. Looked up from germline, CDR1 is SQVTM and CDR2 is ANQGSEA.

This clone was detected only a few times. The V gene is TRBV7-2, the J gene TRBJ2-7; 8 bases match TRBD1. Germline V lookup: CDR1 SGHTA, CDR2 FQGNSA. V lost 0 bases, J lost 3 bases, and 7 bases stayed unmatched. The CDR3 is 16 amino acids. For the CDR3, the DNA is TGTGCCAGCAGCTTAGCGCCCCCAGGGGGCGGCTACGAGCAGTACTTC. Amino acid sequence: CASSLAPPGGGYEQYF.

The rearrangement uses TRBV28 and TRBJ2-7; 8 positions agree with TRBD1. Trimming removed 7 bases from V and 0 bases from J; junction bases left unmatched: 5. There are 14 residues in the CDR3. Germline V gives CDR1 MDHEN, CDR2 SYDVKM. In nucleotides, the CDR3 is TGTGCCAGCATACTTACAGGGGGCTCCTACGAGCAGTACTTC. It translates to CASILTGGSYEQYF.

The J gene is TRBJ1-6, the V gene TRBV19; D not certain. The CDR3 runs to 15 residues. CDR1 is LNHDA, CDR2 SQIVND, per germline (reference sequence). V lost 6 bases to trimming and J lost 5 bases, with 14 bases between them. CDR3 region: CASRRQRADNSPLHF. The CDR3 coding sequence is TGTGCCAGTAGACGACAACGTGCCGATAATTCACCCCTCCACTTT.

The chain uses TRBV7-2 and TRBJ2-4, with D possibly being TRBD1 (8 bases). The germline V and J ends were trimmed by 7 bases and 12 bases, with 19 bases remaining between them. This CDR3 has 13 residues. CDR1 is SGHTA, CDR2 FQGNSA, per germline. The CDR3 spells CASTDRGGDTQYF. DNA of the CDR3: TGTGCCAGCACCGACAGGGGAGGGGACACTCAGTACTTC.

The chain employs TRBV4-1 and TRBJ2-4; D unresolved. This CDR3 is 15 amino acids long. CDR1 is MGHRA and CDR2 is YSYEKL in the germline V gene. V was clipped by 0 bases and J by 3 bases, with 9 bases between them. CDR3 bases: TGCGCCAGCAGCCAAGAACAGATTCTCAAAAACATTCAGTACTTC. Its protein is CASSQEQILKNIQYF.

This clone was seen a handful of times. This chain uses TRBV28 with TRBJ1-4; 7 bases agree with TRBD1. The germline CDR1 and CDR2 sequences are MDHEN and SYDVKM. This CDR3 is 15 amino acids long. V trimming: 5 bases; J trimming: 7 bases; junction bases outside the gene matches: 10. The CDR3 here is CASSKSGGSFEKLFF. CDR3 bases: TGTGCCAGCAGTAAATCAGGGGGGAGTTTTGAAAAACTGTTTTTT.

The V call is TRBV9, the J call TRBJ1-2, with D possibly TRBD1 on 6 matching bases. This CDR3 spans 14 amino acids. Germline V gene sequence: CDR1 SGDLS, CDR2 YYNGEE. The ends were cut back, 2 bases at V and 3 bases at J, with 11 bases in the middle. The CDR3: CASSVMAGDYGYTF. Here the CDR3 DNA reads TGTGCCAGCAGCGTCATGGCAGGGGACTATGGCTACACCTTC.

The chain uses TRBV19 and TRBJ2-5; 10 bases line up with TRBD2. TRBJ2-7 matches the DNA end more closely, so the J call is doubtful. The CDR3 loop spans 14 amino acids. Looked up from germline, CDR1 is LNHDA and CDR2 is SQIVND (reference sequence). CDR3 nucleotides: TGTGCCAGTAGTAGGACTAGCGGAATCTACGAGCAGTACTTC. This encodes CASSRTSGIYEQYF.

The chain uses TRBV9 and TRBJ1-1, with unresolved D. Deletions cut 5 bases from V and 3 bases from J, with 11 bases between. Germline CDR1 and CDR2: SGDLS and YYNGEE. The CDR3 is 13 residues long. As DNA, the CDR3 is TGTGCCAGCAGAGGGAGCGGGGACACTGAAGCTTTCTTT. Translated: CASRGSGDTEAFF.

The J gene is TRBJ1-1, the V gene TRBV1. TRBV1 counts as a pseudogene. The length of the CDR3 is 15 residues. The CDR3 DNA reads TGCACCAGCAGCCCCGCCTGGGGGGAGAACACTGAAGCTTTCTTT. It yields the protein CTSSPAWGENTEAFF.

DNA for the CDR3: TGTGCCAGCTCTTCAGGGGTATTGCAGCCCCAGCATTTT. It codes for CASSSGVLQPQHF. V and J are TRBV19 and TRBJ1-5, with D maybe TRBD1 (6 bases). Deletions cut 9 bases from V and 7 bases from J, with 16 bases between. The CDR3 totals 13 residues. Germline assignment: CDR1 LNHDA and CDR2 SQIVND (reference sequence).

The rearrangement joins TRBV27 to TRBJ2-7, with 9 bases aligning to TRBD1. Germline V gives CDR1 MNHEY, CDR2 SMNVEV (reference sequence). The trim removed 0 bases at V and 3 bases at J, leaving 6 bases unmatched. The CDR3 has 16 amino acids. The CDR3 DNA sequence: TGTGCCAGCAGTTTATCTTCTACAGGGGGCGTCTACGAGCAGTACTTC. Amino acid sequence: CASSLSSTGGVYEQYF.

V usage is TRBV18 and J usage is TRBJ1-1; TRBD1 matches at 8 bases. From germline, CDR1 is KGHSH and CDR2 LQKENI. With V trimmed by 6 bases and J by 6 bases, 9 bases remained unmatched. CDR3 size: 14 residues. The CDR3 nucleotides are TGTGCCAGCTCCCAGCAGGGGGCAGAGGCTGAAGCTTTCTTT. This translates into CASSQQGAEAEAFF.

The J gene is TRBJ1-2, the V gene TRBV14; D not certain. This CDR3 has 15 residues. V was trimmed by 2 bases and J by 0 bases, leaving 10 bases between them. Germline V CDR1 and CDR2: SGHDN, FVKESK. The CDR3 sequence is CASSQRHLPNYGYTF. CDR3 nucleotides: TGTGCCAGCAGCCAACGACATCTCCCTAACTATGGCTACACCTTC.